This paragraph reports one T cell receptor (beta chain). These data belong to a study of blood T cell repertoires in COVID-19. Overall study context: Samples of COVID-19 (acute and convalescent) were obtained from the United States, Italy and Spain. From T cells, B-cell-depleted T cells, or PBMCs came the material, which was cDNA or gDNA.

Per the authors' pipeline: For nucleated cells, counts were estimated from reference gene primer amplification. Profiling relied on immunoSEQ multiplex PCR, and the TCRdb table lists in-frame clones only, not all of them. Clone size and the V and J calls come from that table; the DNA yielded D and trimming. The table has about 68,000 clones, over 70% seen once; the top ten hold 2% to 2.5%. Germline V lookup: CDR1 SNHLY, CDR2 FYNNEI. V lost 7 bases and J lost 5; bases outside the gene matches: 11. The CDR3 contains 14 residues. This chain uses TRBV2 with TRBJ2-7; 7 bases match TRBD2. The sequence was obtained from a human donor in a cohort sampled during active COVID-19. The sample consisted of peripheral blood. CDR3 sequence: CASTDWTRPNEQYF. CDR3 coding DNA: TGTGCCAGCACCGATTGGACTAGGCCGAACGAGCAGTACTTC.